The rows below give T cell receptor beta chains drawn from one sample of a study of control samples from healthy donors and cancer patients. TCRdb's table, derived via immunoSEQ multiplex PCR, lists solely in-frame clones and lacks some. Of 100,000 to 150,000 clones in the sample, around nine tenths were seen once. The sequenced material came from blood. Source of these receptors: a man aged 50-60 years in good health. CDR3s include the opening cysteine and the closing phenylalanine or tryptophan. Fields, in order: CDR3 protein, V gene, clone size, J gene. Size is stated for part of the rows, as once, few or many counts, or as a class when the clone is expanded.

cdr3_aa: CATSRRDRGTGELFF
v_call: TRBV15
clone_size: -
j_call: TRBJ2-2

cdr3_aa: CASSLYSAYEQYF
v_call: TRBV13
clone_size: -
j_call: TRBJ2-7

cdr3_aa: CASSLGGSGPQPQHF
v_call: TRBV5-1
clone_size: -
j_call: TRBJ1-5

cdr3_aa: CASGRTGTSTDTQYF
v_call: TRBV2
clone_size: once
j_call: TRBJ2-3

cdr3_aa: CASSPADRHYWYF
v_call: TRBV18
clone_size: -
j_call: TRBJ2-3

cdr3_aa: CASSQIAGTGFAEKLFF
v_call: TRBV14
clone_size: few
j_call: TRBJ1-4

cdr3_aa: CASKGPGTYNEQFF
v_call: TRBV19
clone_size: -
j_call: TRBJ2-1

cdr3_aa: CASSESTSGGTDTQYF
v_call: TRBV10-1
clone_size: -
j_call: TRBJ2-3

cdr3_aa: CASAPGTGILNTGELFF
v_call: TRBV5-1
clone_size: -
j_call: TRBJ2-2

cdr3_aa: CASSLWAGGPSEQFF
v_call: TRBV27
clone_size: few
j_call: TRBJ2-1

cdr3_aa: CASSLRGYNEQFF
v_call: TRBV27
clone_size: -
j_call: TRBJ2-1

cdr3_aa: CASSPRARNTEAFF
v_call: TRBV5-4
clone_size: -
j_call: TRBJ1-1

cdr3_aa: CASSLGGRTQYF
v_call: TRBV11-2
clone_size: -
j_call: TRBJ2-5

cdr3_aa: CASSSVEGPNNEQFF
v_call: TRBV7-8
clone_size: -
j_call: TRBJ2-1

cdr3_aa: CASSQGRNDNENLFF
v_call: TRBV4-2
clone_size: -
j_call: TRBJ1-4

cdr3_aa: CASSLGTGSDTQYF
v_call: TRBV5-6
clone_size: few
j_call: TRBJ2-3

cdr3_aa: CATSDEDRVGQETQYF
v_call: TRBV24-1
clone_size: once
j_call: TRBJ2-5

cdr3_aa: CASSSRSANSPLHF
v_call: TRBV11-2
clone_size: -
j_call: TRBJ1-6

cdr3_aa: CASSITWDSLIYEQYF
v_call: TRBV7-8
clone_size: -
j_call: TRBJ2-7

cdr3_aa: CASSYRQGQNTEAFF
v_call: TRBV5-1
clone_size: -
j_call: TRBJ1-1

cdr3_aa: CASSLGVGADEQYF
v_call: TRBV7-9
clone_size: -
j_call: TRBJ2-7

cdr3_aa: CASSDSITWTDQYSNQPQHF
v_call: TRBV2
clone_size: few
j_call: TRBJ1-5

cdr3_aa: CASVRTPGYEQYF
v_call: TRBV7-9
clone_size: -
j_call: TRBJ2-7

cdr3_aa: CASQTRTGANVLTF
v_call: TRBV6-6
clone_size: -
j_call: TRBJ2-6

cdr3_aa: CAISDGQLSSYNSPLHF
v_call: TRBV10-3
clone_size: -
j_call: TRBJ1-6

cdr3_aa: CSARDQYEQYF
v_call: TRBV20-1
clone_size: -
j_call: TRBJ2-7

cdr3_aa: CASRATTYEQYF
v_call: TRBV6-6
clone_size: -
j_call: TRBJ2-7

cdr3_aa: CASGPGQGTYNSPLHF
v_call: TRBV5-1
clone_size: few
j_call: TRBJ1-6

cdr3_aa: CASSGKRIGFNQPQHF
v_call: TRBV2
clone_size: -
j_call: TRBJ1-5

cdr3_aa: CASSHRAQETQYF
v_call: TRBV27
clone_size: -
j_call: TRBJ2-5

cdr3_aa: CASRLQNTGELFF
v_call: TRBV6-5
clone_size: -
j_call: TRBJ2-2

cdr3_aa: CASSLRQGNTEAFF
v_call: TRBV5-1
clone_size: -
j_call: TRBJ1-1

cdr3_aa: CASGTASQPYNEQFF
v_call: TRBV4-1
clone_size: -
j_call: TRBJ2-1

cdr3_aa: CASNQGKMNFKAFF
v_call: TRBV2
clone_size: -
j_call: TRBJ1-1

cdr3_aa: CASSDLDKNNYGYTF
v_call: TRBV10-2
clone_size: -
j_call: TRBJ1-2

cdr3_aa: CASSFDTNTEAFF
v_call: TRBV28
clone_size: -
j_call: TRBJ1-1

cdr3_aa: CSVEGGGEVETQYF
v_call: TRBV29-1
clone_size: -
j_call: TRBJ2-5

cdr3_aa: CASSHSWTENTGELFF
v_call: TRBV5-1
clone_size: -
j_call: TRBJ2-2

cdr3_aa: CASSSLTAYSYNEQFF
v_call: TRBV28
clone_size: -
j_call: TRBJ2-1

cdr3_aa: CASSASGTGGKTQYF
v_call: TRBV5-1
clone_size: -
j_call: TRBJ2-5

cdr3_aa: CASSFEGLAVGELFF
v_call: TRBV7-8
clone_size: -
j_call: TRBJ2-2

cdr3_aa: CASSSLRTVSTDTQYF
v_call: TRBV11-3
clone_size: -
j_call: TRBJ2-3

cdr3_aa: CASTVRQGAQETQYF
v_call: TRBV11-2
clone_size: -
j_call: TRBJ2-5

cdr3_aa: CAGGALNTGELFF
v_call: TRBV7-9
clone_size: -
j_call: TRBJ2-2

cdr3_aa: CASSSNVGNSYNEQFF
v_call: TRBV11-3
clone_size: -
j_call: TRBJ2-1

cdr3_aa: CASSAGTGMSPGELFF
v_call: TRBV9
clone_size: -
j_call: TRBJ2-2

cdr3_aa: CASRLTGYGINEQFF
v_call: TRBV27
clone_size: -
j_call: TRBJ2-1

cdr3_aa: CALPEYTGELFF
v_call: TRBV30
clone_size: -
j_call: TRBJ2-2

cdr3_aa: CASSEMMRGPEEKLFF
v_call: TRBV6-1
clone_size: -
j_call: TRBJ1-4

cdr3_aa: CASSSTGWVNEQFF
v_call: TRBV28
clone_size: -
j_call: TRBJ2-1

cdr3_aa: CASSIFHGDPYNEQFF
v_call: TRBV19
clone_size: -
j_call: TRBJ2-1

cdr3_aa: CASSGREYEQYF
v_call: TRBV5-6
clone_size: -
j_call: TRBJ2-7

cdr3_aa: CASSLANLASTNSPLHF
v_call: TRBV5-6
clone_size: once
j_call: TRBJ1-6

cdr3_aa: CASSQINNEQFF
v_call: TRBV5-4
clone_size: once
j_call: TRBJ2-1

cdr3_aa: CASSGRVPNTEAFF
v_call: TRBV11-3
clone_size: -
j_call: TRBJ1-1

cdr3_aa: CASSPQTGQETQYF
v_call: TRBV27
clone_size: -
j_call: TRBJ2-5

cdr3_aa: CASRGIGELAGGLGNEQFF
v_call: TRBV19
clone_size: -
j_call: TRBJ2-1